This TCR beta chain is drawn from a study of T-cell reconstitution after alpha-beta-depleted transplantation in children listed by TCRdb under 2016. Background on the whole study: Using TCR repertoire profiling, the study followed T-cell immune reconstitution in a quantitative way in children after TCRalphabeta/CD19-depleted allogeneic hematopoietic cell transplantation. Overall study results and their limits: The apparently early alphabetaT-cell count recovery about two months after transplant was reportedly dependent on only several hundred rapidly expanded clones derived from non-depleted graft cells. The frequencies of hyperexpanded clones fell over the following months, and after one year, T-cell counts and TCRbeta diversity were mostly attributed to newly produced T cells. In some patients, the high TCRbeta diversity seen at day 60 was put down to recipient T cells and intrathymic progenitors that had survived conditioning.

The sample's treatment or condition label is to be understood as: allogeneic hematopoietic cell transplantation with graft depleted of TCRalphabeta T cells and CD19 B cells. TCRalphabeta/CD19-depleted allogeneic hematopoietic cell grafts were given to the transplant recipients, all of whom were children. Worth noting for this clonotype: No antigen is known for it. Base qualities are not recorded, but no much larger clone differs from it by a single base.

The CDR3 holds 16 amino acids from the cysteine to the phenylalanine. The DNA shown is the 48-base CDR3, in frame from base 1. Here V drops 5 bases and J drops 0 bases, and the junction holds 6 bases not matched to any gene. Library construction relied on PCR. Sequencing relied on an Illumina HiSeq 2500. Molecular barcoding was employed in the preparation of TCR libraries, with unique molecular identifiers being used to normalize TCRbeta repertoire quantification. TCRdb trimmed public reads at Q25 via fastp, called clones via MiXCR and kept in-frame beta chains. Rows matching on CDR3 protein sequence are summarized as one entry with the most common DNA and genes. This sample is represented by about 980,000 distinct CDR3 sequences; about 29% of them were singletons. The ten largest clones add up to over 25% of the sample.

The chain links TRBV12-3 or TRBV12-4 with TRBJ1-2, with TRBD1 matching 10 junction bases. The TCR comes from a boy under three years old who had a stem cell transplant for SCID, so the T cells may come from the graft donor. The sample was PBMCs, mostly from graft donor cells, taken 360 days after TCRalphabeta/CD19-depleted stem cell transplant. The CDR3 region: CASSRRDRGANYGYTF. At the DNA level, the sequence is TGTGCCAGCAGTCGTCGGGACAGGGGAGCTAACTATGGCTACACCTTC.